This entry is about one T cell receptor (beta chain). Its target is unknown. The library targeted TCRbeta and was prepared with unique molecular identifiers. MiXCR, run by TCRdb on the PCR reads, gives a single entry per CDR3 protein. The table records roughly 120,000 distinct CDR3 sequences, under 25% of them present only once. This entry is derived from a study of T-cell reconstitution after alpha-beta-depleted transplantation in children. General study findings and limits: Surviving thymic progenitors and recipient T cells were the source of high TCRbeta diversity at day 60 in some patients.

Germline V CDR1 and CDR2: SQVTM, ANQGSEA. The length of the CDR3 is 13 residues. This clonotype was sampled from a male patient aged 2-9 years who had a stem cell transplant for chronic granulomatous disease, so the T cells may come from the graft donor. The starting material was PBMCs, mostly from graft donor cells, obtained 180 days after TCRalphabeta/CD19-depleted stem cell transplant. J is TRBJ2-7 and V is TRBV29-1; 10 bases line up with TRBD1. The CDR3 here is CRPGDRGINEQYF. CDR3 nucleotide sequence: TGCAGACCGGGGGACAGGGGTATCAACGAGCAGTACTTC.